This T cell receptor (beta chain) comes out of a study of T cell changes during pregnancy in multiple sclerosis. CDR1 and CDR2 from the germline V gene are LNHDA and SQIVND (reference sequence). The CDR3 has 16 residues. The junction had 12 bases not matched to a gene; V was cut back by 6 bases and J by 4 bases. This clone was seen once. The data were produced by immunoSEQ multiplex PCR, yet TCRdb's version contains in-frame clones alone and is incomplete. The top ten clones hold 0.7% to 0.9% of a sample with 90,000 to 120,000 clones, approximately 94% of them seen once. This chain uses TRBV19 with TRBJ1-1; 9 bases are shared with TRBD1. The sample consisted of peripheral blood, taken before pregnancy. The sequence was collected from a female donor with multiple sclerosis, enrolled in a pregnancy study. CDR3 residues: CASRDYRGQRFTEAFF. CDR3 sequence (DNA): TGTGCCAGTAGAGATTACAGGGGGCAGAGGTTCACTGAAGCTTTCTTT.